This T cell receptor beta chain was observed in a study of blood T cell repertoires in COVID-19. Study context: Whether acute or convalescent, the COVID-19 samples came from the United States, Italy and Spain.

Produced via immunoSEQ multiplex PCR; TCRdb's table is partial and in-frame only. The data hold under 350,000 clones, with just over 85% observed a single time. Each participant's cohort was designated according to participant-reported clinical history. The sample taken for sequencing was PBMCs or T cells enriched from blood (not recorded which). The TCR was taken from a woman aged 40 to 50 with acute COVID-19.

The CDR3 DNA is TGCAGCGTGCCCCGGGACAGGGGACCAGCCCCGCAGGGGACCCAGTACTTC. It codes for CSVPRDRGPAPQGTQYF. The chain joins TRBV29-1 to TRBJ2-5; 10 bases agree with TRBD1. Germline values: CDR1 SQVTM, CDR2 ANQGSEA. The CDR3 totals 17 residues. Germline trimming cut 6 bases from V and 7 bases from J; bases unmatched to any gene: 20.